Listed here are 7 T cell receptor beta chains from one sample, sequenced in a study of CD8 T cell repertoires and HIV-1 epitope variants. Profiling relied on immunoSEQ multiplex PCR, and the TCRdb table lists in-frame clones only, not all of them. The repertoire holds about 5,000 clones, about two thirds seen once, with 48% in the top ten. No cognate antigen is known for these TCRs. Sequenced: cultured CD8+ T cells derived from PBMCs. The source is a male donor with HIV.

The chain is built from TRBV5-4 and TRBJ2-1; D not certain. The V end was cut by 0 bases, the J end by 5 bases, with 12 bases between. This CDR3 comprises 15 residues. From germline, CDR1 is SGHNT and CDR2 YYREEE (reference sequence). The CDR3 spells CASSLEVMGHNEQFF. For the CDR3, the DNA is TGTGCCAGCAGCTTGGAGGTTATGGGCCACAATGAGCAGTTCTTC.

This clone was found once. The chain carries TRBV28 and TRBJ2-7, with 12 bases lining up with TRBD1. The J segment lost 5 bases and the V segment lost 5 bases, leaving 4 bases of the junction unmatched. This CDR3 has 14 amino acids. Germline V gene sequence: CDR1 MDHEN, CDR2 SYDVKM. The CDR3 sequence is CASSTGQGADEQYF. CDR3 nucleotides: TGTGCCAGCAGTACGGGACAGGGGGCGGACGAGCAGTACTTC.

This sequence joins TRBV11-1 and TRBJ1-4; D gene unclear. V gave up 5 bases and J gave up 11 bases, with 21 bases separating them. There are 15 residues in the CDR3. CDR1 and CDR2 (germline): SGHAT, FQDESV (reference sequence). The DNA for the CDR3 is TGTGCCAGCAGCCAAAATCCGTCTCGAGTCGACAAACTGTTTTTT. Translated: CASSQNPSRVDKLFF.

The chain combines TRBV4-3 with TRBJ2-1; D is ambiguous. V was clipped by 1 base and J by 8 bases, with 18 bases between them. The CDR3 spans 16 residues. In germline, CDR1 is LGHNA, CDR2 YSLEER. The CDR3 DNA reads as TGCGCCAGCAGCCAAGCATCACAGCTTGAATTGGATGAGCAGTTCTTC. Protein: CASSQASQLELDEQFF.

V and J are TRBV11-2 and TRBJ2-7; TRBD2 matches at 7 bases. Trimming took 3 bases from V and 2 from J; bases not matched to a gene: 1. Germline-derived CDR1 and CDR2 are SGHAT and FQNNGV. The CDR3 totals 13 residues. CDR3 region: CASSFGTTYEQYF. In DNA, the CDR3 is TGTGCCAGCAGCTTTGGGACTACCTACGAGCAGTACTTC.

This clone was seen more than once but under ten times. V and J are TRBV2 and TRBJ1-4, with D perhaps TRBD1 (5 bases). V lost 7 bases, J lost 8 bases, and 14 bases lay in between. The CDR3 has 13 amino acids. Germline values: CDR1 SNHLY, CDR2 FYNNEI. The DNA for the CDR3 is TGTGCCAGCACACGGACCCGGGGGGAAAAACTGTTTTTT. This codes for CASTRTRGEKLFF.

This CDR3 is CATAPSTDSYEQYF. The CDR3 bases are TGTGCCACCGCTCCCTCGACAGACTCCTACGAGCAGTACTTC. The chain recombines TRBV2 with TRBJ2-7; maybe TRBD1 (5 bases). V was pared by 10 bases and J by 0 bases, with 16 bases between. The CDR3 runs 14 residues. CDR1 and CDR2 from the germline V gene are SNHLY and FYNNEI.